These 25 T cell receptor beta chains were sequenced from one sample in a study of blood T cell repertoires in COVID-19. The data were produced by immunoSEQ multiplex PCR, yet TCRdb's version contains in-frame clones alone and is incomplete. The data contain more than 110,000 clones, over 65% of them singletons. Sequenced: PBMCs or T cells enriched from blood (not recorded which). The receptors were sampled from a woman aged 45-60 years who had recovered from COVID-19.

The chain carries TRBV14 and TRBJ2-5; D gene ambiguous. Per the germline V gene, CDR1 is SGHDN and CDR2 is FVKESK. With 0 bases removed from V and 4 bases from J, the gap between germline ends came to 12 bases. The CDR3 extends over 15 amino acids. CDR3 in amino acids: CASSQDLVRGETQYF. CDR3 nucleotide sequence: TGTGCCAGCAGCCAAGATCTGGTCCGAGGAGAGACCCAGTACTTC.

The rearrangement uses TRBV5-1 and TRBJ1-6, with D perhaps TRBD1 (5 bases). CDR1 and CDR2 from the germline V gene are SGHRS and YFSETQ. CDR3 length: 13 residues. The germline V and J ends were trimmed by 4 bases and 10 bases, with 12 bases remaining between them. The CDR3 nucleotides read TGCGCCAGCAGCATGCAGGGCGACTCACCCCTCCACTTT. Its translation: CASSMQGDSPLHF.

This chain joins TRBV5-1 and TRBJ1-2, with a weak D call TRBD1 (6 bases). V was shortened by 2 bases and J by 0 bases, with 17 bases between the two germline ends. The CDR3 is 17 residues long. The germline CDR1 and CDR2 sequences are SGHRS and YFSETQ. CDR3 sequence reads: CASSLLGGQAANYGYTF. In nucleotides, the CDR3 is TGCGCCAGCAGCTTATTGGGGGGGCAAGCAGCTAACTATGGCTACACCTTC.

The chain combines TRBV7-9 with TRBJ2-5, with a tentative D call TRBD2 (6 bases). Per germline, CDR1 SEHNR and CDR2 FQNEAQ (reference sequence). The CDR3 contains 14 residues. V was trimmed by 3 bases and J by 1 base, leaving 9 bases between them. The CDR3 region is CASSFAGSQETQYF. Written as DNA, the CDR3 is TGTGCCAGCAGCTTCGCGGGGAGCCAAGAGACCCAGTACTTC.

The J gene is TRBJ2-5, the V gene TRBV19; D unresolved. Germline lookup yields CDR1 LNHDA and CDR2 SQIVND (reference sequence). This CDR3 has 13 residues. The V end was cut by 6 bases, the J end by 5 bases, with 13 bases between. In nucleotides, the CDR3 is TGTGCCAGTAGCTCTACAGATTCGGAGACCCAGTACTTC. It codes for CASSSTDSETQYF.

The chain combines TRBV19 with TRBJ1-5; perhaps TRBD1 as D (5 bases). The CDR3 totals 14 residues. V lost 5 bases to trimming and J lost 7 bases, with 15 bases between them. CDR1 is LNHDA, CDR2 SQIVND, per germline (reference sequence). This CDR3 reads CASSWLGVGQPQHF. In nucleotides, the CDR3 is TGTGCCAGTAGTTGGTTAGGGGTCGGGCAGCCCCAGCATTTT. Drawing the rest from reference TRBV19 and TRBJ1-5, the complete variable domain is DGGITQSPKYLFRKEGQNVTLSCEQNLNHDAMYWYRQDPGQGLRLIYYSQIVNDFQKGDIAEGYSVSREKKESFPLTVTSAQKNPTAFYLCASSWLGVGQPQHFGDGTRLSIL.

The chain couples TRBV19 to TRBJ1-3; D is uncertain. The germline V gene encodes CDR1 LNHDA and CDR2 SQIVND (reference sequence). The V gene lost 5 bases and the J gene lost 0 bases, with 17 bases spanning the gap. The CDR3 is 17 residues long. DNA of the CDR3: TGTGCCAGTAGTCTCCGGTCCGTCGCCTACTCTGGAAACACCATATATTTT. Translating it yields CASSLRSVAYSGNTIYF.

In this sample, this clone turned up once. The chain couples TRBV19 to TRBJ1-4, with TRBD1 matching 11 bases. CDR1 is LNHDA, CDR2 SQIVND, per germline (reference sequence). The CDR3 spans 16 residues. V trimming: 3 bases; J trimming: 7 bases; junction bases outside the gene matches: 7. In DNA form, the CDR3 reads TGTGCCAGTAGTATTAGCGGACAGGGGGCTGGTGAAAAACTGTTTTTT. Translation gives CASSISGQGAGEKLFF. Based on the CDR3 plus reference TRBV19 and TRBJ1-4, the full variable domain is DGGITQSPKYLFRKEGQNVTLSCEQNLNHDAMYWYRQDPGQGLRLIYYSQIVNDFQKGDIAEGYSVSREKKESFPLTVTSAQKNPTAFYLCASSISGQGAGEKLFFGSGTQLSVL.

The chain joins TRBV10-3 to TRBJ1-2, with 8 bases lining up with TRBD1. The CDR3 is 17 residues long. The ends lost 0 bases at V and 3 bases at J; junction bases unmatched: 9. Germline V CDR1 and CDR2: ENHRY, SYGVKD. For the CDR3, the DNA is TGTGCCATCAGTGAGTCAGCGGAACAGGGGGTATACTATGGCTACACCTTC. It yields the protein CAISESAEQGVYYGYTF.

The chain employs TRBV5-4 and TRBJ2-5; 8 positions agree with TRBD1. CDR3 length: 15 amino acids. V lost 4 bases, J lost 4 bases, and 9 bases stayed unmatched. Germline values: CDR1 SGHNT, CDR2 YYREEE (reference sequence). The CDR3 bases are TGTGCCAGCAGCCTTACTGCAGGGGGCCTAGAGACCCAGTACTTC. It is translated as CASSLTAGGLETQYF.

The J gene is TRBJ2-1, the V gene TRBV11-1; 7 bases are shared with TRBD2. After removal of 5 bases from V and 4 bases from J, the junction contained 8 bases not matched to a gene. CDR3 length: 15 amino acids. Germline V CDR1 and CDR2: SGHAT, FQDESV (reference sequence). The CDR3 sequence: CASSPLRGWYNEQFF. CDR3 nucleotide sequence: TGTGCCAGCAGCCCGTTGCGGGGGTGGTACAATGAGCAGTTCTTC.

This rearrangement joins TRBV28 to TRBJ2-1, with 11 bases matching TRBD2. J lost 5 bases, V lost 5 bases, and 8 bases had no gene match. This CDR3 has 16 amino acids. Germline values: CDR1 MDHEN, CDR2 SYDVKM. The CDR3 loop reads CASSDLTSGVNNEQFF. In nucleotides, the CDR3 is TGTGCCAGCAGTGACCTGACTAGCGGGGTCAACAATGAGCAGTTCTTC. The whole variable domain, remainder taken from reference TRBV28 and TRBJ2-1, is DVKVTQSSRYLVKRTGEKVFLECVQDMDHENMFWYRQDPGLGLRLIYFSYDVKMKEKGDIPEGYSVSREKKERFSLILESASTNQTSMYLCASSDLTSGVNNEQFFGPGTRLTVL.

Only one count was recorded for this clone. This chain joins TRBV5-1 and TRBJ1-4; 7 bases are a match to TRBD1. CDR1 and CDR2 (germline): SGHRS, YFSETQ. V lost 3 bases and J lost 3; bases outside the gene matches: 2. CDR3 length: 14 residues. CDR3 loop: CASSWTGANEKLFF. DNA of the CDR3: TGCGCCAGCAGCTGGACAGGCGCTAATGAAAAACTGTTTTTT.

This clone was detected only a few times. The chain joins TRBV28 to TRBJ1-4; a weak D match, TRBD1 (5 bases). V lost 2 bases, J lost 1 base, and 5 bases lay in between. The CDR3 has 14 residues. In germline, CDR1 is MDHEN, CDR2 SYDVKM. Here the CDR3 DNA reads TGTGCCAGCAGTTTAGACAGAACTAATGAAAAACTGTTTTTT. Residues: CASSLDRTNEKLFF.

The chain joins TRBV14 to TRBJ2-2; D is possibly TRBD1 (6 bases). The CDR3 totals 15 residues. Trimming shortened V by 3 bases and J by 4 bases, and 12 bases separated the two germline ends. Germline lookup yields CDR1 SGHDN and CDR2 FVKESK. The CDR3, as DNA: TGTGCCAGCAGCCACTACAGGGCGAGCACCGGGGAGCTGTTTTTT. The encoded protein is CASSHYRASTGELFF.

The CDR3 DNA is TGTGCCAGCAGCTTAGATCCGCCTGGAACAGGGGGGAGCACTGAAGCTTTCTTT. Protein: CASSLDPPGTGGSTEAFF. The J gene is TRBJ1-1, the V gene TRBV11-3; TRBD1 aligns across 8 bases. The V gene's germline CDR1 is SGHNT and CDR2 YENEEA. The CDR3 contains 18 residues. The V segment lost 0 bases and the J segment 4 bases; nucleotides outside the gene matches: 13.

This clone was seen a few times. This chain's CDR3 is CASSLVANKGNTIYF. The CDR3 nucleotides read TGCGCCAGCAGCTTGGTGGCAAACAAGGGGAACACCATATATTTT. The gene calls are TRBV5-1 and TRBJ1-3; tentative D call: TRBD1 (5 bases). The germline V gene encodes CDR1 SGHRS and CDR2 YFSETQ. CDR3 size: 15 residues. The V gene lost 0 bases and the J gene lost 7 bases, with 14 bases spanning the gap.

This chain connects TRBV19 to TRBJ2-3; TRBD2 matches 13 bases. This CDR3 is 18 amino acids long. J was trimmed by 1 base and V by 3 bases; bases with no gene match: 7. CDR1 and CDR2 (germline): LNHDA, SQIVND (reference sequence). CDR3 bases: TGTGCCAGTAGTATCGGGCGACTAGCGGGGGGTCGCACAGATACGCAGTATTTT. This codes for CASSIGRLAGGRTDTQYF.

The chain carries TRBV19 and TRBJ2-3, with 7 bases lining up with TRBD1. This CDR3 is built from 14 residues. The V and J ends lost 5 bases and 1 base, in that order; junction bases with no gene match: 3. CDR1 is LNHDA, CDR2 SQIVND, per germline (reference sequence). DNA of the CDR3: TGTGCCAGTAGTGAAAGGGGGCGCACAGATACGCAGTATTTT. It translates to CASSERGRTDTQYF.

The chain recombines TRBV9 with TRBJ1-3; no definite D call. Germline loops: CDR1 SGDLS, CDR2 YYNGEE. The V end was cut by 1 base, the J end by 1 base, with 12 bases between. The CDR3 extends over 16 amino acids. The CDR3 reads CASSVRVTLSGNTIYF. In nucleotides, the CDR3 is TGTGCCAGCAGCGTACGGGTTACTCTTTCTGGAAACACCATATATTTT.

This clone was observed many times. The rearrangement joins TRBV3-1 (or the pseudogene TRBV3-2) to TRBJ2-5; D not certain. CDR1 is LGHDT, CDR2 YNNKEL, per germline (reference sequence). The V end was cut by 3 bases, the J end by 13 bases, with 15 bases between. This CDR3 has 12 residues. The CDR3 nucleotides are TGTGCCAGCAGCCACCAAGAAACAGTTGCGTACTTC. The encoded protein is CASSHQETVAYF.

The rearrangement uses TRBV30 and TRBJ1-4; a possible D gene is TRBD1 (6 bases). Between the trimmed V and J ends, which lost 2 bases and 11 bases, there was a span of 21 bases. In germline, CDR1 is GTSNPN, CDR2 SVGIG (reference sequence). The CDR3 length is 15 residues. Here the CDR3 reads CAWSLGGASGVKLFF. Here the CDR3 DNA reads TGTGCCTGGAGTCTGGGGGGGGCCAGTGGTGTTAAACTGTTTTTT.

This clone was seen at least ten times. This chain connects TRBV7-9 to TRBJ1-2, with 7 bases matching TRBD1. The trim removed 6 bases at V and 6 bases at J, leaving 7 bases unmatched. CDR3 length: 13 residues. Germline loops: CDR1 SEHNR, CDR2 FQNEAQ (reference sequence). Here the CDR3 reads CASSTGAFNGYTF. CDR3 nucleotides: TGTGCCAGCAGTACAGGGGCCTTTAATGGCTACACCTTC.

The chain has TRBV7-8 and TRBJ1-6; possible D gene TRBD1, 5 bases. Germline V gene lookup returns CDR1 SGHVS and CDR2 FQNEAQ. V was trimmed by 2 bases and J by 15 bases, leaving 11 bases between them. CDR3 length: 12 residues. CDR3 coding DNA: TGTGCCAGCAGCTTAAGGGACGGGGGCCTCCACTTT. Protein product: CASSLRDGGLHF.

CDR3 in amino acids: CASSLRGLAENQETQYF. CDR3 DNA: TGTGCCAGCAGCTTACGGGGGCTAGCGGAAAACCAAGAGACCCAGTACTTC. The rearrangement joins TRBV7-9 to TRBJ2-5; TRBD2 might be the D (7 bases). V lost 2 bases and J 0 bases, leaving 16 bases between the germline ends. This CDR3 region has 17 residues. Germline V gene lookup returns CDR1 SEHNR and CDR2 FQNEAQ (reference sequence). Full variable domain (rest looked up from reference TRBV7-9 and TRBJ2-5): DTGVSQNPRHKITKRGQNVTFRCDPISEHNRLYWYRQTLGQGPEFLTYFQNEAQLEKSRLLSDRFSAERPKGSFSTLEIQRTEQGDSAMYLCASSLRGLAENQETQYFGPGTRLLVL.